This T cell receptor beta chain was captured by sequencing in a study of cytomegalovirus exposure and HLA in healthy donors. PCR employed 60 Vbeta and 13 Jbeta primers. Repertoires were generated with immunoSEQ multiplex PCR, while TCRdb's copy carries only in-frame clones and drops some. The sample shows around 210,000 clones, about 85% of them seen only once. Germline V CDR1 and CDR2: SGHDT, YYEEEE. V was pared by 0 bases and J by 5 bases, with 6 bases between. The CDR3 is 13 residues long. The genes are TRBV5-6 and TRBJ1-5, with D uncertain. The TCR comes from a girl aged 2-10 years in good health and CMV-seronegative. The sample taken for sequencing was PBMCs. CDR3 in amino acids: CASSLGPYQPQHF. In DNA form, the CDR3 reads TGTGCCAGCAGCTTGGGTCCCTATCAGCCCCAGCATTTT.